This TCR beta chain was identified in a study of lymphopenia after photon versus proton radiotherapy (dated by TCRdb to between 2018 and 2021). With respect to the entire study: The study compared the immunological effects of photon versus proton radiation therapy in patients with gastrointestinal tumors who developed high-grade lymphopenia. The goal of the study was to characterize the differences between the two radiation modalities in how they affect the immune system. The cohort comprised about 20 patients with gastrointestinal tumors who received either photon or proton therapy and then developed lymphopenia.

Broader findings and caveats from the paper: The survival association was assessed only in patients who died, and better survival with proton therapy was presented by the authors as a possibility rather than a demonstrated result. During treatment, patients who received photon therapy lost naive T cells and TCR diversity and gained effector/memory populations, whereas patients who received proton therapy remained relatively stable. Once the lymphocyte count had reached its nadir, the repertoires of photon-treated patients showed oligoclonal expansion, particularly of CD8+ Temra cells, and this expansion drove the decline in diversity. Across the cohort, among patients who died, a greater drop in TCR diversity after the nadir was inversely correlated with overall survival time.

Comments on this clone: Its target antigen remains unknown. No clone much larger than this one lies a single base away; base qualities are absent.

Library preparation was by the immunoSEQ multiplex PCR assay. T cell repertoires were profiled by deep sequencing of rearranged TCR beta loci, alongside multiparametric flow cytometry. The immuneACCESS repertoire file appears here via TCRdb, limited to in-frame rearrangements. These files lack a portion of the clones; in checked studies, under half of the deficit traces to unresolved V genes, and the cause of the others is not known. The sample has 30,000 to 45,000 clones on record, about 84% of them singletons. The biggest ten clones account for under 3% of the sample. V lost 7 bases and J lost 0 bases, and the count of bases not matched to a germline gene is 12. Reading from cysteine to phenylalanine, the CDR3 counts 17 amino acids. Kept here is only the CDR3 DNA, which spans 51 bases and is read in frame from base 1. CDR1 LNHDA and CDR2 SQIVND were looked up in the germline V gene (reference sequence).

Here the chain combines TRBV19 and TRBJ1-5; the central 7 bases match TRBD1. This sequence was found in a man between 45 and 60 years old with gastric cancer. Sequencing used peripheral blood, obtained from a patient treated with photon-based radiotherapy. The DNA sequence is TGTGCCAGTATAGCGGGCCAGGGGGTCAATAGCAATCAGCCCCAGCATTTT. This yields the protein CASIAGQGVNSNQPQHF.